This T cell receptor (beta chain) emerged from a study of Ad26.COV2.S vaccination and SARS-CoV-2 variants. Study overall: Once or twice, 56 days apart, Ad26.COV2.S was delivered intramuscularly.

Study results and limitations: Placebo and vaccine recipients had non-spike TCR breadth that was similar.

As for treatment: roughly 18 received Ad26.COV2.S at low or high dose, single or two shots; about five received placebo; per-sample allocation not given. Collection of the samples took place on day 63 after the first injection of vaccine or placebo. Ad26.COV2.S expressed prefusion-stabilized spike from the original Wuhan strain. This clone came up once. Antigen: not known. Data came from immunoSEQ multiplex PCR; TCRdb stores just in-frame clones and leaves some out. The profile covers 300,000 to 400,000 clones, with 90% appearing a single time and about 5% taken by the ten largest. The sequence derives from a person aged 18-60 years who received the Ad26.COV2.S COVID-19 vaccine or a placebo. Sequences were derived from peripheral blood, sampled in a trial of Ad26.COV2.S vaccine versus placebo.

DNA for the CDR3: TGCGCCAGCAGCCAAGGGCGGCATCAGCCCCAGCATTTT. This codes for CASSQGRHQPQHF. This rearrangement joins TRBV4-3 to TRBJ1-5; D not resolved. From germline, CDR1 is LGHNA and CDR2 YSLEER. The CDR3 runs 13 residues. The V and J ends lost 1 base and 5 bases respectively, with 6 bases between them.